This TCR beta chain was profiled in a study of cytomegalovirus exposure and HLA in healthy donors (dated by TCRdb to the late 2010s). Regarding the research as a whole: According to an earlier analysis of 550 to 700 of the donors, about 179 million T cells yielded approximately 120 million unique TCR beta sequences and more than 250 Gb of sequence data. On average, around 240,000 unique TCR beta nucleotide sequences were sequenced per donor among 398 genotyped donors of the cohort, with about 19% of those sequences being non-productive. A later analysis re-examined previously published TCR beta repertoires from around 670 donors and added high-resolution HLA genotyping to investigate patterns of TCR occurrence. Among the roughly 400 genotyped donors, more than 70% belonged to the genetic ancestry cluster associated with self-reported Caucasian donors. The study aimed to test whether signatures of past pathogen exposure could be identified by cataloging public T cell receptors. HLA typing covered class I and class II loci at four-digit resolution. The study used immunosequencing to profile the T cell repertoires of about 670 subjects and linked those repertoires to cytomegalovirus serostatus. Every discovery cohort repertoire had been produced on one sequencing platform. Along with the roughly 670-subject first cohort, a separate validation cohort of over a hundred different subjects was used. Around 330 gigabases of sequencing data and 75 million to 85 million unique TCR sequences made up an early release that covered around 640 HLA-typed donors. Genome-wide SNP genotypes for about three fifths of the roughly 670 donors were used in a later genetic analysis, which treated that subset as a discovery cohort. About five DR-DQ haplotypes were treated as single units for association and clustering because of strong linkage in the cohort. Typing coverage differed by locus: A, B, C, DRB1 and DQB1 were typed in about 620-640 donors, DQA1 in 522, DPA1 in around 600, and DPB1 in 400 to 480. To predict cytomegalovirus infection status, the study combined high-throughput TCR immunosequencing, statistical association of individual TCRs with disease status, and machine learning. Rather than drawing on any new phenotypic data, the later analysis identified candidate immune exposures from TCR beta sequences and the way those sequences occurred across donors. In an earlier analysis of 587 of the donors, high-throughput TCR beta sequencing was used to judge whether each TCR beta V gene segment behaved as functional or pseudogenic. Donor age, sex, ethnicity and CMV serostatus were compiled alongside the repertoire data.

Including cysteine and phenylalanine, the CDR3 has 14 amino acids. Of the read, only the CDR3 DNA is kept; its 42 bases are in frame from base 1. The CDR1 and CDR2 encoded by the germline V gene (reference sequence) are SEHNR and FQNEAQ. The trim is 4 bases for V and 8 bases for J, with a gap of 16 bases between the germline ends. The cohort consisted of 666 healthy bone marrow donors. All cohort members were sampled while nominally healthy, although unrecorded immune exposures were likely present. The donor tested CMV seropositive and was one of the 289 seropositive cohort members. Every donor gave a peripheral blood sample, and the peripheral blood mononuclear cells from that sample were used for TCR beta sequencing. Genomic DNA was extracted from the blood cell samples with the Qiagen DNeasy Blood Extraction Kit. A note on this clone: The antigen it binds to is not known.

Preparation of the library involved the immunoSEQ multiplex PCR assay. A mixture of 60 forward primers for TCR Vbeta segments and 13 reverse primers for TCR Jbeta segments was used in the multiplex PCR. The CDR3 region of rearranged TCR beta genes was amplified from genomic DNA by a multiplex PCR assay. The amplified TCR beta libraries were sequenced on the Illumina HiSeq System as 87-base-pair reads. The published analysis was carried out like this. Across the 700 or so repertoires, a later analysis counted some 81 million unique TCR beta chains, around 11 million of which were shared by at least two donors. To remove PCR and sequencing errors, raw reads were error-corrected and collapsed into unique sequences using a nearest-neighbor algorithm that merged closely related sequences. V, D and J gene segments were assigned by aligning CDR3 sequences to IMGT reference sequences. Each retained sequence needed at least a six-nucleotide match to both a V gene segment and a J gene segment. Rearrangements were classified as productive when the CDR3 lacked stop codons and remained in frame with V and J, and all other rearrangements were classified as non-productive. CDR3 was defined by IMGT convention, running from the second conserved V-encoded cysteine to the conserved J-encoded phenylalanine. In an earlier analysis of roughly 580 of the donors, sequences lacking an unambiguous match to a single V gene segment were excluded. An earlier analysis of 587 of the donors called V segments functional above 56.7% productive rearrangements and segregating when the between-donor standard deviation exceeded 5%. A statistical classification framework was built for diagnosing cytomegalovirus status from the catalog of TCR beta chain sequences. A later analysis assigned V and J genes by comparing TCR nucleotide sequences with IMGT/GENE-DB human TR gene sequences. A later analysis assigned CDR3 sequences and most-parsimonious VDJ recombination scenarios with the TCRdist pipeline. In a later analysis, each TCR beta chain was defined by its CDR3 amino acid sequence together with its V-gene family, and reads lacking a unique V-gene family were excluded. A later analysis removed 550 to 700 highly shared, low-generation-probability nucleotide sequences to deal with suspected cross-contamination and a sequencing artifact. A later analysis calculated a clonal expansion index for each public chain from normalized within-repertoire ranks of inferred template counts. In a later analysis, generation probabilities were computed with a VDJ recombination model fitted to out-of-frame rearrangements, and the resulting probabilities were checked against IGoR. In a later analysis, TCR-TCR, TCR-HLA and TCR-CMV co-occurrence was scored with hypergeometric tests, and a repertoire-size bias correction was applied to TCR pairs. In a later analysis, false discovery rates were estimated by permuting HLA or CMV assignments 20 times. A later analysis grouped co-occurring TCRs with DBSCAN, adding TCRdist sequence similarity when clustering within HLA-allele-positive subsets. For co-occurrence clustering, repertoires with fewer than 30,000 or more than 120,000 public chains were excluded, along with roughly five repertoires with anomalous nucleotide sharing. Sourced from immuneACCESS, this table was stored by TCRdb with only in-frame sequences that have V and J called. A share of the clones is absent; for the studies checked, an unresolved V gene accounts for under half, and the remainder has no known explanation. The DNA gave D and trimming, while V, J and clone size come from that table. This sample's table carries 200,000 or so clones. The ten most abundant clones make up around 1.1% of the sample.

Paper-wide results and their limitations: In a later analysis, several top co-occurrence clusters were reported to appear linked to parvovirus B19, influenza, CMV and Epstein-Barr virus. A later analysis found that most CMV-associated TCR beta chains appeared HLA-restricted, with HLA associations seemingly driven largely by CMV exposure. A later analysis found that TCR association rates varied across HLA loci, with DRB1 alleles showing the most associated TCRs and HLA-C alleles the fewest. A total of fewer than 200 TCR beta chains were listed by the study as associated with cytomegalovirus. Presence/absence analyses assumed roughly uniform sequencing depth across donors, an assumption that may not hold. When HLA alleles, especially DR and DQ, strongly co-occurred, TCR associations were difficult to assign to individual alleles. The authors suggested that the approach could potentially be extended to other disease states and immunological phenotypes. Because the 87-base-pair reads could not distinguish some IMGT-functional V segments, including TRBV6-2 and TRBV6-3, those segments were excluded. In both the original and validation cohorts, the classifier was reported to diagnose cytomegalovirus status with high specificity and sensitivity. According to a later genetic analysis, donors in an Asian-associated ancestry cluster had fewer N-insertions in productive TCRs than the approximately 670-donor mean. A group of highly shared sequence variants was considered likely to be a technical artifact of the sequencing pipeline. A further reported finding was that TCR beta sequences accurately predicted the HLA-A and HLA-B alleles for most subjects in the first cohort. A few of the identified cytomegalovirus-associated TCR beta chains were confirmed in vitro to be specific for cytomegalovirus antigens. The earlier analysis of approximately 540 of the donors excluded some 15 rarely observed V segments, including chromosome 9 orphons, because counts were too low. An association between a missense DCLRE1C variant and V-gene and J-gene trimming of TCR beta chains was found in a later genetic analysis and replicated in an independent cohort. Immune exposure information for the cohort was limited to CMV serostatus. In this cohort, only TCR beta chains were sequenced, and detectable features were limited by the absence of alpha or paired-chain data. Correlated functional status among segregating V segments might be attributable to linkage disequilibrium, but an unknown experimental factor could not be ruled out. A later analysis associated about 17,000 TCR beta sequences with specific HLA alleles at a false discovery rate of 0.05. Most TCR sequences were observed very rarely across donors, whereas some public TCRs were present in many individuals. Because HLA typing was unavailable for some donors at each locus, only the typed subset was used in association tests. Broadly in line with IMGT annotations, most TCR beta V segments showed up in productive rearrangements about 87% or about 30% of the time in an earlier analysis of some 590 of the donors. In a later analysis, HLA-associated TCR beta chains were found to be more clonally expanded and to have lower generation probabilities than equally common non-associated chains.

The sequenced material came from PBMCs. The rearranged segments are TRBV7-9 and TRBJ2-3; the D gene is perhaps TRBD2, from 6 matching bases. The clonotype was recovered from a girl aged 2 to 9 in good health and CMV-seropositive. The CDR3 region reads CASSSRGFGGTQYF. The bases read TGTGCCAGCAGCTCCCGGGGGTTCGGGGGTACGCAGTATTTT.